The 30 T cell receptor beta chains listed next were all sequenced from one sample in a study of blood T cell repertoires in COVID-19. Sequenced by immunoSEQ multiplex PCR; TCRdb stores in-frame clones only, minus some. The sample has approximately 300,000 clones; approximately 90% are singletons. The specimen sequenced was PBMCs or T cells enriched from blood (not recorded which). The receptors here all came from a man aged 25-45 years who had recovered from COVID-19.

In its sample, this clone was seen once. The gene calls are TRBV4-1 and TRBJ1-1; D ambiguous. Germline V gene data show CDR1 as MGHRA and CDR2 as YSYEKL. V gave up 1 base and J gave up 2 bases, with 14 bases separating them. This CDR3 is 16 amino acids long. The CDR3 protein is CASSQVAIPGNTEAFF. CDR3 in DNA: TGCGCCAGCAGCCAAGTAGCCATTCCCGGTAACACTGAAGCTTTCTTT.

The J gene is TRBJ1-5, the V gene TRBV27, with a weak D call TRBD1 (6 bases). Between the trimmed V and J ends, which lost 2 bases and 5 bases, there was a span of 16 bases. Germline V lookup: CDR1 MNHEY, CDR2 SMNVEV (reference sequence). This CDR3 comprises 16 residues. CDR3 residues: CASSLRWQGTDQPQHF. The CDR3 DNA follows: TGTGCCAGCAGTTTACGATGGCAGGGGACCGATCAGCCCCAGCATTTT.

The chain has TRBV9 and TRBJ2-3; the D is unclear. From germline, CDR1 is SGDLS and CDR2 YYNGEE. V was shortened by 0 bases and J by 4 bases, with 9 bases between the two germline ends. CDR3 length equals 14 residues. The CDR3 spells CASSVASSADTQYF. In DNA form, the CDR3 reads TGTGCCAGCAGCGTAGCTTCGAGCGCAGATACGCAGTATTTT.

V and J are TRBV7-2 and TRBJ2-3; the match to TRBD2 covers 11 bases. The germline gives CDR1 SGHTA, CDR2 FQGNSA. The CDR3 runs 14 residues. After removal of 6 bases from V and 2 bases from J, the junction contained 1 base not matched to a gene. The CDR3 DNA follows: TGTGCCAGCAGGGGACTAGCGGCCACAGATACGCAGTATTTT. This encodes CASRGLAATDTQYF.

The chain is built from TRBV5-1 and TRBJ2-2, with a tentative D call TRBD2 (5 bases). V was shortened by 4 bases and J by 0 bases, with 10 bases between the two germline ends. The CDR3 is 15 residues long. Germline-derived CDR1 and CDR2 are SGHRS and YFSETQ. In DNA, the CDR3 is TGCGCCAGCAGCCCCGGGATCACGAACACCGGGGAGCTGTTTTTT. Its protein is CASSPGITNTGELFF.

V gene TRBV27 combines with J gene TRBJ1-2; TRBD1 agrees at 9 bases. CDR1 and CDR2 from the germline V gene are MNHEY and SMNVEV (reference sequence). This CDR3 contains 13 residues. V lost 6 bases and J lost 5; bases outside the gene matches: 4. CDR3 in DNA: TGTGCCAGCAGCCGGGACAGGGTGTATGGCTACACCTTC. Translation: CASSRDRVYGYTF.

This clone was counted once. The rearrangement links TRBV19 to TRBJ1-4; D call uncertain. Germline CDR1 is LNHDA and CDR2 is SQIVND (reference sequence). The CDR3 runs 15 residues. Deletions cut 0 bases from V and 7 bases from J, with 12 bases between. The CDR3 here is CASSIDRGRREKLFF. CDR3 nucleotide sequence: TGTGCCAGTAGTATAGATCGAGGGAGGCGTGAAAAACTGTTTTTT.

V is TRBV5-5 and J is TRBJ1-2, with D hard to call. Germline V gene sequence: CDR1 SGHKS, CDR2 YYEKEE (reference sequence). V gave up 0 bases and J gave up 1 base, with 4 bases separating them. The CDR3 has 13 amino acids. This CDR3 reads CASSLGSNYGYTF. The CDR3 nucleotides read TGTGCCAGCAGCTTGGGGAGTAACTATGGCTACACCTTC.

The chain employs TRBV5-4 and TRBJ1-3; D is ambiguous. This CDR3 is 15 amino acids long. Trimming removed 0 bases at V and 2 bases at J, with 9 bases between. CDR1 is SGHNT, CDR2 YYREEE, per germline (reference sequence). This chain's CDR3 is CASSLENGAGNTIYF. The DNA of the CDR3 is TGTGCCAGCAGCTTGGAGAACGGGGCTGGAAACACCATATATTTT.

The CDR3 is CASTPPTASSYNEQFF. The DNA for the CDR3 is TGTGCCAGCACCCCTCCGACAGCTAGCTCCTACAATGAGCAGTTCTTC. The chain uses TRBV7-9 and TRBJ2-1; possible D gene TRBD1, 5 bases. The CDR3 has 16 amino acids. Germline V gives CDR1 SEHNR, CDR2 FQNEAQ (reference sequence). V lost 7 bases and J 0 bases, leaving 16 bases between the germline ends. The full variable domain, its missing parts supplied by reference TRBV7-9 and TRBJ2-1, is DTGVSQNPRHKITKRGQNVTFRCDPISEHNRLYWYRQTLGQGPEFLTYFQNEAQLEKSRLLSDRFSAERPKGSFSTLEIQRTEQGDSAMYLCASTPPTASSYNEQFFGPGTRLTVL.

The chain is built from TRBV15 and TRBJ1-2; 7 nucleotides match TRBD1. CDR3 length equals 14 residues. Germline V gene lookup returns CDR1 LNHNV and CDR2 YYDKDF (reference sequence). V was pared by 0 bases and J by 6 bases, with 4 bases of the junction left unmatched. The CDR3 sequence is CATSRDGQADGYTF. CDR3 bases: TGTGCCACCAGCAGAGATGGACAGGCTGATGGCTACACCTTC.

This chain connects TRBV3-1 (or the pseudogene TRBV3-2) to TRBJ1-1; D unresolved. The V end lost 2 bases, the J end lost 1 base, and 8 bases lay between the germline ends. Germline loops: CDR1 LGHDT, CDR2 YNNKEL (reference sequence). The CDR3 loop spans 14 amino acids. DNA of the CDR3: TGTGCCAGCAGCCAACCATGGCCGAACACTGAAGCTTTCTTT. It specifies CASSQPWPNTEAFF.

The gene calls are TRBV11-2 and TRBJ1-6, with a possible D match to TRBD1 (6 bases). Germline CDR1 SGHAT, CDR2 FQNNGV. This CDR3 region has 15 residues. The V gene lost 5 bases and the J gene lost 7 bases, with 15 bases spanning the gap. The DNA of the CDR3 is TGTGCCAGCAGCCCCCAAGGACAGCAGAATTCACCCCTCCACTTT. Its protein is CASSPQGQQNSPLHF.

V is TRBV7-2 and J is TRBJ1-2; possibly TRBD1 for D (5 bases). The CDR3 is 15 amino acids. Deletions cut 1 base from V and 2 bases from J, with 11 bases between. CDR1 and CDR2 from the germline V gene are SGHTA and FQGNSA. Here the CDR3 DNA reads TGTGCCAGCAGCTTAGACCAGGGTATAAACTATGGCTACACCTTC. Encoded protein: CASSLDQGINYGYTF.

The chain carries TRBV11-3 and TRBJ2-2; the D is unclear. CDR1 and CDR2 from the germline V gene are SGHNT and YENEEA. Trimming took off 4 bases at V and 0 bases at J, with 12 bases between the two ends. This CDR3 spans 16 amino acids. The CDR3 DNA reads as TGTGCCAGCAGCTCCTCCCTGTCCGCGAACACCGGGGAGCTGTTTTTT. Residues: CASSSSLSANTGELFF.

The V call is TRBV11-3, the J call TRBJ2-3, with 9 bases that match TRBD1. The V segment lost 4 bases and the J segment 2 bases; nucleotides outside the gene matches: 7. Germline V lookup: CDR1 SGHNT, CDR2 YENEEA. There are 16 residues in the CDR3. The chain's CDR3 is CASSWDREKFTDTQYF. Here the CDR3 DNA reads TGTGCCAGCAGCTGGGACAGGGAAAAATTCACAGATACGCAGTATTTT. The whole variable domain, filled in from reference TRBV11-3 and TRBJ2-3, reads EAGVVQSPRYKIIEKKQPVAFWCNPISGHNTLYWYLQNLGQGPELLIRYENEEAVDDSQLPKDRFSAERLKGVDSTLKIQPAELGDSAVYLCASSWDREKFTDTQYFGPGTRLTVL.

The chain couples TRBV5-1 to TRBJ1-1, with D perhaps TRBD1 (6 bases). This CDR3 is built from 17 residues. Germline CDR1 reads SGHRS; CDR2 reads YFSETQ. V lost 0 bases and J lost 1, with 16 bases in between. This CDR3 is CASSLVLGGGANTEAFF. CDR3 bases: TGCGCCAGCAGCTTGGTGTTGGGCGGGGGGGCGAACACTGAAGCTTTCTTT.

The chain links TRBV30 to TRBJ1-1; D is perhaps TRBD1 (5 bases). The V gene lost 0 bases and the J gene lost 4 bases, with 24 bases spanning the gap. The length of the CDR3 is 18 residues. The germline V gene encodes CDR1 GTSNPN and CDR2 SVGIG (reference sequence). The CDR3 DNA reads TGTGCCTGGAGTGTTTTTTGGGTAGGGGAAGTAGGCGGCACTGAAGCTTTCTTT. It is translated as CAWSVFWVGEVGGTEAFF.

The V call is TRBV3-1 (or the pseudogene TRBV3-2), the J call TRBJ2-7; TRBD1 agrees at 8 bases. Germline V gives CDR1 LGHDT, CDR2 YNNKEL (reference sequence). This CDR3 region has 15 residues. The V gene end was trimmed by 3 bases and the J gene end by 3 bases; junction bases not matched to a gene: 7. The CDR3 DNA reads TGTGCCAGCAGCCAGGCGGGACAGGTCTTCTACGAGCAGTACTTC. Translating gives CASSQAGQVFYEQYF.

The chain links TRBV28 to TRBJ2-7; 7 bases line up with TRBD1. Per the germline V gene, CDR1 is MDHEN and CDR2 is SYDVKM. V shed 8 bases and J 1 base; nucleotides not matched to a gene: 11. This CDR3 contains 15 residues. CDR3 residues: CASVPLETGSYEQYF. The CDR3, as DNA: TGTGCCAGCGTCCCGTTGGAGACAGGGTCCTACGAGCAGTACTTC. Looking up the rest from reference TRBV28 and TRBJ2-7 gives the full variable domain: DVKVTQSSRYLVKRTGEKVFLECVQDMDHENMFWYRQDPGLGLRLIYFSYDVKMKEKGDIPEGYSVSREKKERFSLILESASTNQTSMYLCASVPLETGSYEQYFGPGTRLTVT.

V is TRBV10-3 and J is TRBJ1-2; 8 bases map to TRBD1. Germline V lookup: CDR1 ENHRY, CDR2 SYGVKD. J lost 1 base, V lost 6 bases, and 4 bases had no gene match. CDR3 length: 14 residues. CDR3 in DNA: TGTGCCATCAGGGGACAGGAAAATAACTATGGCTACACCTTC. It specifies CAIRGQENNYGYTF.

This chain links TRBV7-9 with TRBJ1-1; maybe TRBD1 (5 bases). V dropped 5 bases and J dropped 5 bases, with 15 bases sitting between them. This CDR3 has 14 residues. Germline values: CDR1 SEHNR, CDR2 FQNEAQ (reference sequence). CDR3 protein: CASSGWTGTTEAFF. For the CDR3, the DNA is TGTGCCAGCAGCGGCTGGACGGGGACTACTGAAGCTTTCTTT.

The sample holds one count of this clone. V is TRBV6-5 and J is TRBJ1-1, with 7 bases aligning to TRBD1. The J segment lost 12 bases and the V segment lost 0 bases, leaving 7 bases of the junction unmatched. This CDR3 comprises 13 residues. Germline-derived CDR1 and CDR2 are MNHEY and SVGAGI. In DNA, the CDR3 is TGTGCCAGCAGTTACTCCGAGGGGGCGGAAACTTTCTTT. Translating gives CASSYSEGAETFF.

The genes are TRBV19 and TRBJ2-1, with 11 bases lining up with TRBD2. The CDR3 is 15 amino acids. Germline loops: CDR1 LNHDA, CDR2 SQIVND (reference sequence). The trim removed 3 bases at V and 5 bases at J, leaving 3 bases unmatched. The CDR3 is CASSIPLAGDNEQFF. As DNA, the CDR3 is TGTGCCAGTAGTATCCCACTAGCGGGGGACAATGAGCAGTTCTTC.

V is TRBV30 and J is TRBJ1-3; a weak D match, TRBD1 (5 bases). Trimming removed 1 base from V and 0 bases from J, with 13 bases in between. The CDR3 covers 16 residues. Germline CDR1 is GTSNPN and CDR2 is SVGIG (reference sequence). CDR3 DNA: TGTGCCTGGAGTGGTGGAGGGGCGATCTCTGGAAACACCATATATTTT. The encoded protein is CAWSGGGAISGNTIYF.

V gene TRBV5-4 combines with J gene TRBJ2-3, with TRBD1 matching 7 bases. The CDR3 runs 15 residues. Germline CDR1 SGHNT, CDR2 YYREEE (reference sequence). With V trimmed by 4 bases and J by 5 bases, 10 bases remained unmatched. The CDR3 DNA follows: TGTGCCAGCAGCACCGGGACAGTTAGGGGAGATACGCAGTATTTT. As protein: CASSTGTVRGDTQYF.

The CDR3 DNA follows: TGCGCCAGCAGCTCGGGACAGAACTATGGCTACACCTTC. This sequence encodes CASSSGQNYGYTF. This chain joins TRBV5-1 and TRBJ1-2; 7 bases match TRBD1. Per the germline V gene, CDR1 is SGHRS and CDR2 is YFSETQ. With 3 bases clipped from V and 2 bases from J, the junction kept 1 base outside the gene matches. The CDR3 extends over 13 amino acids.

The chain is built from TRBV7-6 and TRBJ2-2; TRBD2 matches at 8 bases. Trimming cost V 5 bases and J 3 bases; bases outside gene matches: 5. The germline gives CDR1 SGHVS, CDR2 FNYEAQ. CDR3 length: 15 amino acids. The CDR3 loop reads CASSQLAGYTGELFF. The CDR3 coding sequence is TGTGCCAGCAGCCAGCTAGCGGGCTACACCGGGGAGCTGTTTTTT.

The chain recombines TRBV10-1 with TRBJ1-1; 7 bases match TRBD1. In germline, CDR1 is WNHNN, CDR2 SYGVQD (reference sequence). The trim removed 6 bases at V and 10 bases at J, leaving 11 bases unmatched. CDR3 length equals 13 residues. CDR3 nucleotide sequence: TGCGCCAGCAGAGGGACAGATTCTGGTGCAGCTTTCTTT. Its translation: CASRGTDSGAAFF.

The genes are TRBV11-3 and TRBJ2-3; D is uncertain. Germline V gives CDR1 SGHNT, CDR2 YENEEA. There are 14 residues in the CDR3. V lost 5 bases, J lost 3 bases, and 12 bases lay in between. Written as DNA, the CDR3 is TGTGCCAGCAGCGCTCCCGCTCGGACAGATACGCAGTATTTT. Its protein product is CASSAPARTDTQYF.